These T cell receptor beta chains were read from a single sample in a study of blood T cell repertoires in COVID-19. Repertoires were generated with immunoSEQ multiplex PCR, while TCRdb's copy carries only in-frame clones and drops some. The table includes about 240,000 clones, roughly 89% detected once. Sequenced input: PBMCs or T cells enriched from blood (not recorded which). These receptors were taken from a woman between 25 and 40 years old with acute COVID-19. The CDR3 runs from the conserved cysteine through the conserved F or W. A D gene is named only where the DNA matches it firmly. Expanded clones get a size class; other rows say once, few or many, or leave the size out.

TRBV10-3	.	TRBJ2-5	.	CASSGGAQETQYF	TGTGCCTCTTCCGGAGGGGCTCAAGAGACCCAGTACTTC
TRBV29-1	TRBD1	TRBJ2-7	.	CSVGTQTGHEQYF	TGCAGCGTCGGGACCCAGACAGGGCACGAGCAGTACTTC
TRBV4-1	.	TRBJ1-1	.	CASSPGGVNTEAFF	TGCGCCAGCAGCCCAGGAGGGGTGAACACTGAAGCTTTCTTT
TRBV7-8	.	TRBJ2-2	.	CASSLGPALRTGELFF	TGTGCCAGCAGCTTGGGGCCCGCTCTTAGGACCGGGGAGCTGTTTTTT
TRBV6-5	.	TRBJ2-4	.	CASSPFGARNIQYF	TGTGCCAGCTCCCCCTTTGGGGCGCGTAACATTCAGTACTTC
TRBV2	.	TRBJ1-2	.	CASSDSGLGYTF	TGTGCCAGCAGTGACTCAGGGCTTGGCTACACCTTC
TRBV2	TRBD2	TRBJ2-3	.	CASSLNPLGLAGGGTQYF	TGTGCCAGCAGTTTAAACCCTCTTGGACTAGCGGGGGGAGGTACGCAGTATTTT
TRBV11-2	TRBD1	TRBJ1-2	.	CASSLEPTGGYGYTF	TGTGCCAGCAGCTTAGAGCCCACAGGGGGCTATGGCTACACCTTC
TRBV7-2	TRBD2	TRBJ2-1	.	CASSFGLATYNEQFF	TGTGCCAGCAGCTTCGGACTAGCGACCTACAATGAGCAGTTCTTC
TRBV27	.	TRBJ1-5	few	CASSRSSDQPQHF	TGTGCCAGCAGTCGGAGTTCGGATCAGCCCCAGCATTTT
TRBV10-3	.	TRBJ1-6	.	CAIKDSDSPLHF	TGTGCCATCAAGGACAGCGATTCACCCCTCCACTTT